This T cell receptor beta chain appears in the sequencing data of a study of PD-1 blockade in classical Hodgkin lymphoma. The study's findings and limits: With CD4+ cells, TCR diversity rose significantly by C4D1, but not with CD8+ cells. There remain no defined causes for the repertoire differences, which possibly reflect disease activity or prior therapy. Complete responders' diversity at baseline resembled that of newly diagnosed patients.

CDR3 length: 14 residues. CDR1 and CDR2 (germline): SGDLS, YYNGEE. Between the trimmed V and J ends, which lost 0 bases and 0 bases, there was a span of 6 bases. Time point given: cycle 4 day 1 (C4D1), after 5 to 7 weeks of nivolumab. Exposure to brentuximab vedotin varied, and each patient had relapsed following autologous stem cell transplantation. Assay used: immunoSEQ multiplex PCR; TCRdb lists only in-frame clones, some missing. The repertoire consists of 50,000 or so clones, with about three quarters occurring once and the leading ten covering about 12%. In the case of this clone: Antigen specificity is unknown.

This chain links TRBV9 with TRBJ1-1; the D is unclear. The source is a human donor with classical Hodgkin lymphoma. Material: peripheral blood mononuclear cells (PBMCs), obtained before the fourth cycle of nivolumab. The CDR3 DNA follows: TGTGCCAGCAGCGTAGGGGCCATGAACACTGAAGCTTTCTTT. The encoded protein is CASSVGAMNTEAFF.